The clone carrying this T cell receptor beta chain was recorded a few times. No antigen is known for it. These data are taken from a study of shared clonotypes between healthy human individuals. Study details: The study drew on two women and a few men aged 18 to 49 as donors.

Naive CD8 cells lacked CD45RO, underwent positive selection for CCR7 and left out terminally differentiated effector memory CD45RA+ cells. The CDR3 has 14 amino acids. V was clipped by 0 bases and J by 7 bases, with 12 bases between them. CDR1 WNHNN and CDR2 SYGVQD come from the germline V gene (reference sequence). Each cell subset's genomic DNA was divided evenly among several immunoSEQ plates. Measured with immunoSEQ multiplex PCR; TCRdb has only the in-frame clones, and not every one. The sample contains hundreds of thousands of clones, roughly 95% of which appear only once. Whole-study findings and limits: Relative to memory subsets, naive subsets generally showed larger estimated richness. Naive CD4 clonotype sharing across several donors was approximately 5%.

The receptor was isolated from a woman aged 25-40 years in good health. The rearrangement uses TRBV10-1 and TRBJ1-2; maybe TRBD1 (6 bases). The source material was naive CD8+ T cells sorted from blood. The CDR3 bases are TGCGCCAGCAGTGAGTCGACCGGGGGCGGTGGCTACACCTTC. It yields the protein CASSESTGGGGYTF.